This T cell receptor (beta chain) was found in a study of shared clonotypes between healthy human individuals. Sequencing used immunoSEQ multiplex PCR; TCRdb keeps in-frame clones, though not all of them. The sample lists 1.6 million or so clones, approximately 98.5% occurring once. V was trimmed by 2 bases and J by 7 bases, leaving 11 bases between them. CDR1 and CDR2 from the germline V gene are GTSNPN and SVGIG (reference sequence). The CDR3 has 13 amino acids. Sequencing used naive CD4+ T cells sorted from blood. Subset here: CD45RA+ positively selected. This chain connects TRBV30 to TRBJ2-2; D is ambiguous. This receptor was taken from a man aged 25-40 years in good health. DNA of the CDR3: TGTGCCTGGAGTAAACTAAGTGGCGGGGAGCTGTTTTTT. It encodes CAWSKLSGGELFF.